The 30 T cell receptor beta chains listed next were all sequenced from one sample in a study of regulatory T cells in long-lasting Graves disease. The time point here: persistent/refractory GD, antithyroid drugs over 5 years with positive TRAb. Researchers made the TCR library from RNA that was extracted from PBMCs. Arm-PCR with iRepertoire HTBI primers amplified the CDR3 regions for these TCR beta libraries. In TCRdb, the multiplex PCR reads were re-called with MiXCR into one record per CDR3 protein. The sample consists of approximately 500,000 distinct CDR3 sequences, about 22% of them appearing once. The sample in question was peripheral blood mononuclear cells (PBMCs), obtained when the disease was refractory, from a patient treated with antithyroid drugs. The receptors were sampled from a female donor with Graves disease.

Regarding this clonotype: This may be a read error: a much more frequent sequence differs by one nucleotide. The V call is TRBV28, the J call TRBJ2-7, with unresolved D. Germline V gene data show CDR1 as MDHEN and CDR2 as SYDVKM. Trimming removed 3 bases from V and 2 bases from J, with 17 bases in between. CDR3 length: 16 residues. In DNA form, the CDR3 reads TGTGCCAGCAGTTTCGAAACGGAAAGACGAACCTACGAGCAGTACTTC. Translated: CASSFETERRTYEQYF.

This clonotype was recorded at least ten times. V usage is TRBV12-5 and J usage is TRBJ1-1, with D perhaps matching TRBD1 (5 bases). The germline V gene encodes CDR1 LGHNT and CDR2 FRNRAP. The CDR3 sequence is 15 residues long. Between the trimmed V and J ends, which lost 2 bases and 11 bases, there was a span of 21 bases. CDR3 in amino acids: CASGLPLLGGRGAFF. CDR3 nucleotide sequence: TGTGCTAGTGGTTTGCCACTACTCGGGGGAAGAGGGGCTTTCTTT.

This clonotype was seen just once. The chain recombines TRBV5-1 with TRBJ2-7; possible D gene TRBD1, 5 bases. V was shortened by 0 bases and J by 0 bases, with 25 bases between the two germline ends. The CDR3 has 20 residues. In germline, CDR1 is SGHRS, CDR2 YFSETQ. The DNA of the CDR3 is TGCGCCAGCAGCTTGGTTGGGGCCGAGCTGGGGATATTCGGCTCCTACGAGCAGTACTTC. Protein: CASSLVGAELGIFGSYEQYF.

The chain recombines TRBV5-5 with TRBJ2-7; weak D call: TRBD1 (6 bases). Trimming took 6 bases from V and 12 from J, leaving 25 bases between them. The CDR3 runs to 14 residues. CDR1 is SGHKS and CDR2 is YYEKEE in the germline V gene (reference sequence). As DNA, the CDR3 is TGTGCCAGCACTATTACAGGGTTCGGGACACTGCCGTACTTC. Translation gives CASTITGFGTLPYF.

Many counts were recorded for this clonotype. The V gene is TRBV28, the J gene TRBJ2-5; D might be TRBD2 (6 bases). V lost 3 bases and J lost 5, with 22 bases in between. The CDR3 runs to 17 residues. The germline V gene has CDR1 MDHEN and CDR2 SYDVKM. The CDR3: CASSLRERTRRQETQYF. CDR3 nucleotides: TGTGCCAGCAGTTTGCGGGAAAGGACACGGAGGCAGGAGACCCAGTACTTC.

V gene TRBV6-1 combines with J gene TRBJ2-1; the D is unclear. CDR3 length equals 11 residues. Trimming took off 7 bases at V and 2 bases at J, with 3 bases between the two ends. The germline CDR1 and CDR2 sequences are MNHNS and SASEGT. This chain's CDR3 is CASTTYNEQFF. The DNA of the CDR3 is TGTGCCAGCACTACCTACAATGAGCAGTTCTTC.

This clonotype has ten or more counts. V gene TRBV5-6 combines with J gene TRBJ2-4, with D possibly TRBD2 on 7 matching bases. The germline V gene has CDR1 SGHDT and CDR2 YYEEEE. The V gene lost 1 base and the J gene lost 6 bases, with 14 bases spanning the gap. There are 15 residues in the CDR3. CDR3 coding DNA: TGTGCCAGCAGCTTGTGGGGGGGGCAGGGAAACATTCAGTACTTC. Translated: CASSLWGGQGNIQYF.

The rearrangement joins TRBV29-1 to TRBJ1-3; possible D gene TRBD1, 6 bases. Germline CDR1 and CDR2: SQVTM and ANQGSEA. The germline V and J ends were trimmed by 6 bases and 5 bases, with 20 bases remaining between them. This CDR3 contains 15 residues. This CDR3 reads CSVGGGRRGRNTIYF. For the CDR3, the DNA is TGCAGCGTAGGGGGGGGTCGCCGCGGGCGAAACACCATATATTTT.

This clonotype was seen at least ten times. The V and J genes are TRBV28 and TRBJ2-2, with D unresolved. Trimming left V 8 bases short and J 5 bases short, with 9 bases between. This CDR3 contains 12 residues. Germline lookup yields CDR1 MDHEN and CDR2 SYDVKM. CDR3 nucleotides: TGTGCCAGCTGCCGCGTGACCGGGGAGCTGTTTTTT. This codes for CASCRVTGELFF.

V gene TRBV28 combines with J gene TRBJ2-2; a weak D match, TRBD1 (6 bases). Trimming pared 6 bases from V and 0 bases from J, leaving 8 bases between. This CDR3 spans 14 amino acids. Looked up from germline, CDR1 is MDHEN and CDR2 is SYDVKM. CDR3 region: CASRGQPNTGELFF. CDR3 in DNA: TGTGCCAGCAGAGGACAGCCGAACACCGGGGAGCTGTTTTTT.

The chain is built from TRBV7-9 and TRBJ2-6; 10 nucleotides match TRBD1. Per the germline V gene, CDR1 is SEHNR and CDR2 is FQNEAQ (reference sequence). J lost 0 bases, V lost 7 bases, and 12 bases had no gene match. The CDR3 is made up of 19 amino acids. The CDR3 DNA follows: TGTGCCAGCATCACGATTCCGGGACAGGGGTTCTCTGGGGCCAACGTCCTGACTTTC. Residues: CASITIPGQGFSGANVLTF.

At least ten counts were recorded for this clonotype. V and J are TRBV2 and TRBJ2-2; D tentatively reads TRBD1 or TRBD2 (5 bases each). Trimming cost V 7 bases and J 4 bases, with 13 bases left between them. CDR3 length: 14 amino acids. The germline CDR1 and CDR2 sequences are SNHLY and FYNNEI. Here the CDR3 DNA reads TGTGCCAGCACCGGGACCGGAGGCACCGGGGAGCTGTTTTTT. It specifies CASTGTGGTGELFF.

J is TRBJ1-4 and V is TRBV12-3 or TRBV12-4, with 8 bases aligning to TRBD1. Trimming removed 6 bases from V and 4 bases from J; junction bases left unmatched: 10. The CDR3 has 16 residues. CDR3 DNA: TGTGCCAGCAGCGCGACCCGGACAGGGCTTAATGAAAAACTGTTTTTT. Residues: CASSATRTGLNEKLFF.

The genes are TRBV20-1 and TRBJ2-5; a possible D gene is TRBD2 (6 bases). Between the trimmed V and J ends, which lost 6 bases and 5 bases, there was a span of 19 bases. From germline, CDR1 is DFQATT and CDR2 SNEGSKA (reference sequence). This CDR3 contains 14 residues. The CDR3 is CSATWDSDYETQYF. The CDR3 DNA reads as TGCAGTGCAACCTGGGACTCCGACTATGAGACCCAGTACTTC.

This clonotype was found a few times. The rearrangement joins TRBV10-3 to TRBJ2-7; D may be TRBD1 (6 bases). Germline values: CDR1 ENHRY, CDR2 SYGVKD. V shed 2 bases and J shed 5 bases, with 10 bases lying between them. The CDR3 is 13 residues long. CDR3 coding DNA: TGTGCCATCAGTGAGGCACAGGGCCACGAGCAGTACTTC. Amino acids: CAISEAQGHEQYF.

This clonotype was picked up many times. The rearrangement uses TRBV5-5 and TRBJ1-2; D perhaps matches TRBD1 (6 bases). V was shortened by 4 bases and J by 4 bases, with 17 bases between the two germline ends. The CDR3 extends over 15 amino acids. Per germline, CDR1 SGHKS and CDR2 YYEKEE (reference sequence). The CDR3 region has the DNA TGTGCCAGCAGCACCTCTCCGGGACACCCCTATGGCTACACCTTC. It codes for CASSTSPGHPYGYTF. Full variable domain (missing parts from reference TRBV5-5 and TRBJ1-2): DAGVTQSPTHLIKTRGQQVTLRCSPISGHKSVSWYQQVLGQGPQFIFQYYEKEERGRGNFPDRFSARQFPNYSSELNVNALLLGDSALYLCASSTSPGHPYGYTFGSGTRLTVV.

The chain is built from TRBV6-2 or TRBV6-3 and TRBJ2-2, with D uncertain. CDR1 and CDR2 from the germline V gene are MNHEY and SVGEGT. Trimming cost V 5 bases and J 4 bases, with 8 bases left between them. CDR3 length equals 13 residues. The CDR3 region has the DNA TGTGCCAGCAGTAACCCTAGCACCGGGGAGCTGTTTTTT. This sequence encodes CASSNPSTGELFF.

There are many counts of this clonotype. The chain couples TRBV28 to TRBJ2-7; D may correspond to TRBD1 or TRBD2 (6 bases each). Trimming shortened V by 2 bases and J by 2 bases, and 19 bases separated the two germline ends. The CDR3 totals 17 residues. Per the germline V gene, CDR1 is MDHEN and CDR2 is SYDVKM. CDR3 loop: CASSLVNFGGRTYEQYF. The CDR3, as DNA: TGTGCCAGCAGTTTAGTGAACTTCGGGGGCAGGACCTACGAGCAGTACTTC.

This clonotype was counted ten times or more. The chain is built from TRBV10-1 and TRBJ2-2; D uncertain. The CDR3 spans 14 residues. Germline lookup yields CDR1 WNHNN and CDR2 SYGVQD (reference sequence). V lost 4 bases to trimming and J lost 1 base, with 7 bases between them. The CDR3 reads CASSAGRNTGELFF. The CDR3 DNA reads TGCGCCAGCAGTGCTGGACGGAACACCGGGGAGCTGTTTTTT.

A remark on this clonotype: One end of the junction is discordant with germline, which a read error may explain. Here the CDR3 DNA reads TGCAGTGCCCCCGGGGACGGCTCCCACGAGCAGTACTTC. It translates to CSAPGDGSHEQYF. The genes are TRBV20-1 and TRBJ2-7; D might be TRBD1 or TRBD2, each matching 5 bases. This CDR3 is 13 amino acids long. Germline lookup yields CDR1 DFQATT and CDR2 SNEGSKA (reference sequence).

Details on this clonotype: A far more abundant clone sits one base away, making this likely a read error. The chain joins TRBV12-3 or TRBV12-4 to TRBJ1-2; perhaps TRBD1 as D (5 bases). V lost 1 base and J lost 6, with 6 bases in between. The CDR3 contains 12 residues. CDR3 region: CASSLEGHGYTF. CDR3 coding DNA: TGTGCCAGCAGTTTAGAGGGGCATGGCTACACCTTC.

On this clonotype itself: A much bigger clone sits one base away, suggesting this may be a read error. This chain's CDR3 is CASSRPLGATGELLF. CDR3 DNA sequence: TGTGCCAGCAGTCGACCTCTAGGGGCCACCGGGGAGCTGCTTTTT. The V call is TRBV12-3 or TRBV12-4, the J call TRBJ2-2; either TRBD1 or TRBD2 may supply D (5 bases each). The CDR3 consists of 15 residues.

This clonotype was seen at least ten times. The chain links TRBV2 to TRBJ2-5; 7 nucleotides line up with TRBD2. The germline V gene encodes CDR1 SNHLY and CDR2 FYNNEI. This CDR3 has 15 residues. V trimming: 2 bases; J trimming: 5 bases; junction bases outside the gene matches: 8. The CDR3 DNA reads TGTGCCAGCAGTGAAAAGCGGGGAGGAGCGGAGACCCAGTACTTC. Encoded protein: CASSEKRGGAETQYF. Variable domain in full (rest from reference TRBV2 and TRBJ2-5): EPEVTQTPSHQVTQMGQEVILRCVPISNHLYFYWYRQILGQKVEFLVSFYNNEISEKSEIFDDQFSVERPDGSNFTLKIRSTKLEDSAMYFCASSEKRGGAETQYFGPGTRLLVL.

This clonotype has more than one count but fewer than ten. The chain uses TRBV3-1 and TRBJ2-2; no definite D call. V was clipped by 4 bases and J by 4 bases, with 10 bases between them. CDR1 is LGHDT and CDR2 is YNNKEL in the germline V gene (reference sequence). This CDR3 is built from 14 residues. Here the CDR3 reads CASSLRQITGELFF. The DNA for the CDR3 is TGTGCCAGCAGCCTTAGGCAGATCACCGGGGAGCTGTTTTTT.

This clonotype was seen ten or more times. CDR3 DNA: TGTGCCAGCAGTACCCCGCTCGGGATAGGGGCCTATGGCTACACCTTC. It encodes CASSTPLGIGAYGYTF. This rearrangement joins TRBV28 to TRBJ1-2; a weak D match, TRBD1 (5 bases). The V gene lost 5 bases and the J gene lost 4 bases, with 20 bases spanning the gap. Per the germline V gene, CDR1 is MDHEN and CDR2 is SYDVKM. The CDR3 length is 16 residues.

The V and J genes are TRBV19 and TRBJ1-2; 10 bases line up with TRBD1. The length of the CDR3 is 15 residues. Germline V gives CDR1 LNHDA, CDR2 SQIVND (reference sequence). V lost 4 bases and J lost 7; bases outside the gene matches: 9. The CDR3 sequence: CASSTTGGTARGYTF. In nucleotides, the CDR3 is TGTGCCAGTAGTACGACAGGGGGCACAGCCCGTGGCTACACCTTC.

This clonotype was observed a few times. The chain combines TRBV11-2 with TRBJ1-1; no reliable D call. There are 13 residues in the CDR3. Germline-derived CDR1 and CDR2 are SGHAT and FQNNGV. The V and J ends lost 5 bases and 11 bases respectively, with 18 bases between them. In nucleotides, the CDR3 is TGTGCCAGCAGCCGACTCCAGCAGGAAGGGGCTTTCTTT. Its translation is CASSRLQQEGAFF.

Ten or more counts support this clonotype. J is TRBJ1-2 and V is TRBV20-1; 8 nucleotides match TRBD1. From germline, CDR1 is DFQATT and CDR2 SNEGSKA (reference sequence). V lost 4 bases, J lost 2 bases, and 6 bases stayed unmatched. This CDR3 has 14 residues. CDR3 coding DNA: TGCAGTGCTATCAGGGGGCCTGCCAACTATGGCTACACCTTC. Residues: CSAIRGPANYGYTF.

The CDR3 DNA follows: TGTGCCAGCAGTGAGGACGGGGAGAGAGGCTACACCTTC. Translation: CASSEDGERGYTF. The J gene is TRBJ1-2, the V gene TRBV6-2 or TRBV6-3; no reliable D call. V lost 5 bases and J lost 8, with 15 bases in between. CDR3 length equals 13 residues. Germline values: CDR1 MNHEY, CDR2 SVGEGT.

The chain has TRBV15 and TRBJ1-3, with TRBD1 matching over 9 bases. CDR3 length equals 15 residues. The germline V gene encodes CDR1 LNHNV and CDR2 YYDKDF (reference sequence). Losses at the gene ends were 5 bases for V and 4 bases for J; bases not matched to a gene: 6. CDR3 loop: CATSRDRAVGNTIYF. The CDR3, as DNA: TGTGCCACCAGCCGGGACAGGGCGGTCGGAAACACCATATATTTT.